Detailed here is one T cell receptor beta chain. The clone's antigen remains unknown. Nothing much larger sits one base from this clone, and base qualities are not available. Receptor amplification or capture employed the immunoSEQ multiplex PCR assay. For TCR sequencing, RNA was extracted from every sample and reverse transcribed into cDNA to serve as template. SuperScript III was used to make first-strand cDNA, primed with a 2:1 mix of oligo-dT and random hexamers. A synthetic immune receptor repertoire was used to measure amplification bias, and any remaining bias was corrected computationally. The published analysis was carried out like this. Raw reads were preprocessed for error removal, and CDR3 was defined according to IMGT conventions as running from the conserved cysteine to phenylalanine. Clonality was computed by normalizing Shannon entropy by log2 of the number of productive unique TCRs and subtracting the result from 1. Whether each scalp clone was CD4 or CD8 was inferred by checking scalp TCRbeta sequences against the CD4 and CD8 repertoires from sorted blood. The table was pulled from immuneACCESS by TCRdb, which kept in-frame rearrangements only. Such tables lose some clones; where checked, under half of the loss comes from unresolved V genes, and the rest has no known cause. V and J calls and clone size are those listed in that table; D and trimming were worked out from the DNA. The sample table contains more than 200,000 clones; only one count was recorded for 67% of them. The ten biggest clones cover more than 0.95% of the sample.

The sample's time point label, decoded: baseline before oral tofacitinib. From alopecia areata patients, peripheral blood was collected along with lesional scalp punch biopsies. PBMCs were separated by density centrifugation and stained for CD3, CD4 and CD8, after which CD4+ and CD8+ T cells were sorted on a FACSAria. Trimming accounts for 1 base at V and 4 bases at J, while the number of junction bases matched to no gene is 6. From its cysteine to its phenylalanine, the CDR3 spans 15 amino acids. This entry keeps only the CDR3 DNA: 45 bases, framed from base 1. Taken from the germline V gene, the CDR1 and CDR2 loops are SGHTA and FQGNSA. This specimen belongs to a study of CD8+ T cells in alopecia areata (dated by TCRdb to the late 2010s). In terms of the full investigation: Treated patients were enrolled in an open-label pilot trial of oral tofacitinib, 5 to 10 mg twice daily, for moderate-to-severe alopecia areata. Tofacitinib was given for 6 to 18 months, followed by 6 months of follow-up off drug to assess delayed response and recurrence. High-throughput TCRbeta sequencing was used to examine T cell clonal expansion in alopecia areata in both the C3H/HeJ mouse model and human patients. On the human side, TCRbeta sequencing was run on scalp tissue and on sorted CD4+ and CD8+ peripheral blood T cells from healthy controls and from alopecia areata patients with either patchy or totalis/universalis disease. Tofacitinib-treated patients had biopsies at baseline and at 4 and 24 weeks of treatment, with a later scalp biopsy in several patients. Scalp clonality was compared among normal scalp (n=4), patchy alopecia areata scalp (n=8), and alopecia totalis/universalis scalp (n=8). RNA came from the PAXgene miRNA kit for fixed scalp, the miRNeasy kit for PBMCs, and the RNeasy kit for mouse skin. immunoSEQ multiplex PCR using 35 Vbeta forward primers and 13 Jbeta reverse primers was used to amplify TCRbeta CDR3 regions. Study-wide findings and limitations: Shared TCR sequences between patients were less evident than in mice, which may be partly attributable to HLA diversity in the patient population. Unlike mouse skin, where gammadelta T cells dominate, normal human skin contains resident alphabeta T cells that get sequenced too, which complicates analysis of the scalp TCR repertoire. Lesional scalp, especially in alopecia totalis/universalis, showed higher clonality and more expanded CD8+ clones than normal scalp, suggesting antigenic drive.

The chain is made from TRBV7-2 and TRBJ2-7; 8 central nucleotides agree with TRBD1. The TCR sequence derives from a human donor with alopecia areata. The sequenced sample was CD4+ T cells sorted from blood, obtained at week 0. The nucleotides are TGTGCCAGCAGCTTAGGGGCAGGGGGCGGTTACGAGCAGTACTTC. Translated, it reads CASSLGAGGGYEQYF.